This T cell receptor beta chain was sequenced in a study of shared clonotypes between healthy human individuals. Produced via immunoSEQ multiplex PCR; TCRdb's table is partial and in-frame only. The sample holds around 440,000 clones, around 77% seen once. The germline gives CDR1 SGHVS, CDR2 FNYEAQ. Unmatched junction bases numbered 17, after V lost 5 bases and J lost 11 bases. This CDR3 is built from 15 residues. This clone was seen a single time. The sequenced sample consisted of PBMCs. V and J are TRBV7-6 and TRBJ2-5, with 7 bases lining up with TRBD2. The sequence was collected from a woman aged 40 to 50 in good health. Some clones in this sample may be carry-over from other donors' samples. CDR3 in DNA: TGTGCCAGCAGCCAGAAGGGCCTCGGCGGGAGAGTGCAGTACTTC. Translating gives CASSQKGLGGRVQYF.